This T cell receptor (beta chain) was retrieved from a study of T cell responses to AZD1222 COVID-19 vaccine. Only in-frame clones appear in the TCRdb table, and some are missing; sequencing was by immunoSEQ multiplex PCR. The sample has 150,000 to 200,000 clones, less than 95% seen once. This clone was seen more than once but under ten times. The germline CDR1 and CDR2 sequences are MDHEN and SYDVKM. This CDR3 comprises 15 residues. V shed 2 bases and J 3 bases; nucleotides not matched to a gene: 6. This rearrangement joins TRBV28 to TRBJ2-7; 8 bases align to TRBD2. The receptor's source is an adult who received the AZD1222 COVID-19 vaccine. The sequencing here drew on peripheral blood, taken 28 days after the second AZD1222 dose. The CDR3 protein is CASSLAAGGDYEQYF. The CDR3 DNA follows: TGTGCCAGCAGTTTAGCGGCGGGAGGCGACTACGAGCAGTACTTC.